A selection of T cell receptor beta chains follows, all from one sample in a study of CD8 T cells in Susac syndrome. TCRdb reprocessed the immunoSEQ multiplex PCR reads via MiXCR and lists one record per CDR3 protein. This table holds 75,000 to 80,000 distinct CDR3 sequences, approximately 95% found once. Material: CD8+ T cells from PBMCs. These receptors came from a human donor with Susac syndrome. Each CDR3 is given with its conserved first and last residue. A D gene is named only where the DNA matches it firmly. A clone size is listed for some rows: how often the clone was seen (once, few, many), or a class if it is expanded.

J gene	D gene	CDR3 length	clone size	V gene	CDR3 DNA	CDR3 protein
TRBJ1-4	-	14	-	TRBV7-9	TGTGCCAGCAGTCAGACAGGTTCCGTTGAAAAACTGTTTTTT	CASSQTGSVEKLFF
TRBJ1-2	TRBD1	15	-	TRBV2	TGTGCCAGCAGTGTCTACAGGGGGCAGGGCTATGGCTACACCTTC	CASSVYRGQGYGYTF
TRBJ2-2	TRBD1	13	-	TRBV29-1	TGCAGCGCGGACAGGGGGTACACCGGGGAGCTGTTTTTT	CSADRGYTGELFF
TRBJ2-1	-	14	-	TRBV5-1	TGCGCCAGCAGCTTGAGTGGGGGTGTGAATGAGCAGTTCTTC	CASSLSGGVNEQFF
TRBJ2-3	TRBD2	16	once	TRBV13	TGTGCCAGCAGTTCCCGACTAGCGGGGCCCACAGATACGCAGTATTTT	CASSSRLAGPTDTQYF
TRBJ2-7	-	14	-	TRBV7-9	TGTGCCAGCAGCTTCTGGGCAGGAACTTACGAGCAGTACTTC	CASSFWAGTYEQYF
TRBJ2-2	-	13	-	TRBV7-8	TGTGCCAGCAGCTTCCTGGGCACCGGGGAGCTGTTTTTT	CASSFLGTGELFF
TRBJ2-2	-	12	-	TRBV9	TGTGCCAGCAGCGTGGGAGGCGGGGAGCTGTTTTTT	CASSVGGGELFF
TRBJ2-5	TRBD2	15	-	TRBV6-1	TGTGCCAGCAGTACACTAGCGGGGGACAAAGAGACCCAGTACTTC	CASSTLAGDKETQYF
TRBJ1-6	TRBD1	16	-	TRBV27	TGTGCCAGCAGTTTATCGTCAGGACAGGGGCTATCACCCCTCCACTTT	CASSLSSGQGLSPLHF
TRBJ1-1	-	15	few	TRBV7-9	TGTGCCAGCAGCTTAGATACATACATGAACACTGAAGCTTTCTTT	CASSLDTYMNTEAFF
TRBJ2-3	-	13	few	TRBV9	TGTGCCAGCAGCGTAGGTGGCACAGATACGCAGTATTTT	CASSVGGTDTQYF
TRBJ2-1	-	14	-	TRBV7-3	TGTGCCAGCAGCTTAAACGGGGCGGGGAATGAGCAGTTCTTC	CASSLNGAGNEQFF
TRBJ2-6	-	14	few	TRBV5-6	TGTGCCAGCAGCTTGGGGGCTGGGGCCAACGTCCTGACTTTC	CASSLGAGANVLTF
TRBJ1-2	-	13	-	TRBV29-1	TGCAGCGTTGATGGGGGGATAGCACGCGGCTACACCTTC	CSVDGGIARGYTF
TRBJ2-1	-	16	-	TRBV7-9	TGTGCCAGCAGCCTTCGCCGTGACACGCGAATAGATGAGCAGTTCTTC	CASSLRRDTRIDEQFF
TRBJ1-1	-	14	-	TRBV7-9	TGTGCCAGCAGCCTCACCGAAGGGAACACTGAAGCTTTCTTT	CASSLTEGNTEAFF
TRBJ1-4	-	14	-	TRBV27	TGTGCCAGCAGTTTTTACTCCTCCCCTGAAAAACTGTTTTTT	CASSFYSSPEKLFF
TRBJ2-7	-	13	-	TRBV20-1	TGCAGTGCGGCCCGGGACAACCCCTACGAGCAGTACTTC	CSAARDNPYEQYF
TRBJ1-1	-	15	-	TRBV19	TGTGCCAGTAGTATAGGCGGGAGGGCGAACACTGAAGCTTTCTTT	CASSIGGRANTEAFF
TRBJ2-1	-	11	few	TRBV25-1	TGTGCCAGCTCTCAGGGAAATGAGCAGTTCTTC	CASSQGNEQFF
TRBJ2-2	TRBD2	18	-	TRBV25-1	TGTGCCAGCAGTGAACTCGGACTAGCGGGGGAATACACCGGGGAGCTGTTTTTT	CASSELGLAGEYTGELFF
TRBJ2-1	TRBD2	14	-	TRBV20-1	TGCAGTGCGGTACGGTCCCTACTAGCGGGTGAGCAGTTCTTC	CSAVRSLLAGEQFF
TRBJ2-7	-	13	-	TRBV6-5	TGTGCCAGCAGTTACACGGCAGGAGTCGAGCAGTACTTC	CASSYTAGVEQYF
TRBJ2-1	-	13	-	TRBV12-5	TGTGCTAGTGGTTTGTCCCTGGGCAATGAGCAGTTCTTC	CASGLSLGNEQFF
TRBJ2-5	TRBD2	18	-	TRBV7-9	TGTGCCAGCAGCTCATGGCTAGCGGGGGCCTCGTACCAAGAGACCCAGTACTTC	CASSSWLAGASYQETQYF
TRBJ1-2	-	16	once	TRBV9	TGTGCCAGCAGCGTAGTGCGAGGAGATAAGGATGGTGGCTACACCTTC	CASSVVRGDKDGGYTF
TRBJ1-5	-	12	-	TRBV7-9	TGTGCCAGCAGCTTTGAGGGTCAGCCCCAGCATTTT	CASSFEGQPQHF
TRBJ2-5	-	13	once	TRBV7-9	TGTGCCAGCAGCTACACTCTGTCGGGGACCCAGTACTTC	CASSYTLSGTQYF
TRBJ1-1	-	9	-	TRBV5-1	TGCGCCAGCAGCCCCCAGGCTTTCTTT	CASSPQAFF
TRBJ1-3	-	15	-	TRBV19	TGTGCCACCTCCCCTGATCACGACTCTGGAAACACCATATATTTT	CATSPDHDSGNTIYF
TRBJ1-2	-	14	-	TRBV13	TGTGCCAGCAGCTTCGGCGGAGCTAACTATGGCTACACCTTC	CASSFGGANYGYTF
TRBJ2-5	TRBD2	13	-	TRBV30	TGTGCCTGGAGGATGACTAGCGGAAAGACCCAGTACTTC	CAWRMTSGKTQYF
TRBJ2-7	TRBD2	17	-	TRBV19	TGTGCCAGTAGTATCCCTGCGGACGGACCGGGGGGCTACGAGCAGTACTTC	CASSIPADGPGGYEQYF
TRBJ2-1	-	12	-	TRBV11-2	TGTGCCAGCAGCTTCACCAACAATGAGCAGTTCTTC	CASSFTNNEQFF
TRBJ2-2	-	16	-	TRBV7-9	TGTGCCAGCAGCTTTCCGCGGGGACCGAACACCGGGGAGCTGTTTTTT	CASSFPRGPNTGELFF
TRBJ2-7	-	12	-	TRBV6-5	TGTGCCAGCAGTTTAACAGGAATCGAGCAGTACTTC	CASSLTGIEQYF
TRBJ2-7	-	13	once	TRBV2	TGTGCCAGCAGTGTTGGGGGGGCTGGCGAGCAGTACTTC	CASSVGGAGEQYF
TRBJ1-5	-	13	-	TRBV29-1	TGCAGCGTTGGACGCCAAAGGGGACAGCCCCAGCATTTT	CSVGRQRGQPQHF
TRBJ2-2	TRBD1	14	-	TRBV7-7	TGTGCTAGCAGAGCAACAGGGGGCACCGGGGAGCTGTTTTTT	CASRATGGTGELFF
TRBJ2-5	-	14	-	TRBV7-9	TGTGCCAGCAGCCTTGGGACCTTACAAGAGACCCAGTACTTC	CASSLGTLQETQYF
TRBJ2-7	-	14	-	TRBV7-9	TGTGCCAGCAGTCCCTCAGGTTCGGCCTACGAGCAGTACTTC	CASSPSGSAYEQYF
TRBJ2-5	TRBD2	16	-	TRBV7-9	TGTGCCAGCAGCTTAGATTCCAGCGGGGGGCGAGAGACCCAGTACTTC	CASSLDSSGGRETQYF
TRBJ2-1	-	13	-	TRBV4-3	TGCGCCAGCAGCCAACGAGCCTACAATGAGCAGTTCTTC	CASSQRAYNEQFF